This T cell receptor (beta chain) was retrieved from a study of cytomegalovirus exposure and HLA in healthy donors. PCR amplification relied on 60 Vbeta primers (plus 13 Jbeta primers). Repertoires were generated with immunoSEQ multiplex PCR, while TCRdb's copy carries only in-frame clones and drops some. The sample lists some 120,000 clones, about four fifths occurring once. With 6 bases clipped from V and 8 bases from J, the junction kept 6 bases outside the gene matches. This CDR3 has 15 amino acids. The germline V gene encodes CDR1 MRHNA and CDR2 SNTAGT. On this clone: Its antigen remains unknown.

Study-level findings and limits: Accounts indicate the classifier identified cytomegalovirus status with strong specificity and sensitivity. The analysis excluded some indistinguishable V segments, including TRBV6-2 and TRBV6-3.

The genes are TRBV6-4 and TRBJ2-2; 13 bases agree with TRBD2. Sequenced material: PBMCs. The source is a woman aged 40 to 50 in good health and CMV-seronegative. This CDR3 is CASSGLAGDSGELFF. The CDR3 DNA reads as TGTGCCAGCAGCGGACTAGCGGGAGATTCTGGGGAGCTGTTTTTT.